Included here is one T cell receptor (beta chain) sequence, with context. The CDR3 is 14 residues long. Germline V CDR1 and CDR2: SGHTA, FQGNSA. Losses at the gene ends were 5 bases for V and 2 bases for J; bases not matched to a gene: 5. This record comes from a study of blood T cell repertoires in COVID-19. Method: immunoSEQ multiplex PCR; TCRdb's copy keeps in-frame clones and lacks some. The sample holds some 350,000 clones, about 88% seen once. The material sequenced was peripheral blood. The chain carries TRBV7-2 and TRBJ2-7, with 8 bases lining up with TRBD1. The clonotype was recovered from a human donor in a cohort sampled during active COVID-19. The DNA of the CDR3 is TGTGCCAGCAGCCACCGGACAGGGACCTACGAGCAGTACTTC. The encoded protein is CASSHRTGTYEQYF.